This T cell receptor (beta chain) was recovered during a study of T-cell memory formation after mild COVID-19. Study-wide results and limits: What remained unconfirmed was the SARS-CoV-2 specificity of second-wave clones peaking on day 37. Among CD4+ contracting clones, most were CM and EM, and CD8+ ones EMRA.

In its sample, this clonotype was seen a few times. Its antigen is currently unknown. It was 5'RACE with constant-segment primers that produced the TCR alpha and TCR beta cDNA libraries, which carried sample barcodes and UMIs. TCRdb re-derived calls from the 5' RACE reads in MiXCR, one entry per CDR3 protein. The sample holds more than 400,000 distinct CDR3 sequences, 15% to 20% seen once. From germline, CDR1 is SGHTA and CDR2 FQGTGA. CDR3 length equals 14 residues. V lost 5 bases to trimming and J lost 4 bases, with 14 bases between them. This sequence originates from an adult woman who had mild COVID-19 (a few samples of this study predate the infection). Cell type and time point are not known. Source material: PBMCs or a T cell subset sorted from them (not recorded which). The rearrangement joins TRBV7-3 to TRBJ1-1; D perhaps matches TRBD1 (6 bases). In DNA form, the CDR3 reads TGTGCCAGCAGCGTACAGGGAGGTGGCACTGAAGCTTTCTTT. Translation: CASSVQGGGTEAFF.